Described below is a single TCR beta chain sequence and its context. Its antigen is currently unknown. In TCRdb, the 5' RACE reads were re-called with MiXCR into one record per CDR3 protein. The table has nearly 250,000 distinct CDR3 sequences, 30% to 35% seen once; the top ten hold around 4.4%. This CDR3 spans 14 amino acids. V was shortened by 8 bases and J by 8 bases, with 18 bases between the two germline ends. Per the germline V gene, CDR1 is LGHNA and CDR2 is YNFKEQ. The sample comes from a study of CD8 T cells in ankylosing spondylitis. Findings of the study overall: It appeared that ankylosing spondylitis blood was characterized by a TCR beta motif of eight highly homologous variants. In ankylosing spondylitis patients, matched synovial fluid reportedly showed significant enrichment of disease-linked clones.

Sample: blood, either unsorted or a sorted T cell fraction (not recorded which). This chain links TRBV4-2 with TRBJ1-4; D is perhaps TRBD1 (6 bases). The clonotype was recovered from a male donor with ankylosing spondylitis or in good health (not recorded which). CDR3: CASADRGGNEKLFF. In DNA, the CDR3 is TGTGCCAGCGCTGACAGAGGGGGTAACGAAAAACTGTTTTTT.